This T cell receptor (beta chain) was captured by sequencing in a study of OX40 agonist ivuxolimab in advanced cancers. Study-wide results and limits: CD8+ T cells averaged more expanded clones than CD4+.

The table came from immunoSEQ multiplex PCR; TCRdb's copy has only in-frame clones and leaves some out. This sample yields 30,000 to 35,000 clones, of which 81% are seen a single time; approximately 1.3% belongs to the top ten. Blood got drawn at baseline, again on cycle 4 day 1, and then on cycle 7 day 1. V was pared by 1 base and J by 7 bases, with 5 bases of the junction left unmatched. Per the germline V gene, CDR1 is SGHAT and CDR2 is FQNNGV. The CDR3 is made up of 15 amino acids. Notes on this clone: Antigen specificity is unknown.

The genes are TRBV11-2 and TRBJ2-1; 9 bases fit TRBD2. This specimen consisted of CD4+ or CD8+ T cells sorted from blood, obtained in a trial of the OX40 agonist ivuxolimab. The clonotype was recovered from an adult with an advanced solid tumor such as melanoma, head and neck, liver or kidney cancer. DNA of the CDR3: TGTGCCAGCAGCTTAGGTAGCGGGAGAGGGAATGAGCAGTTCTTC. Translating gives CASSLGSGRGNEQFF.